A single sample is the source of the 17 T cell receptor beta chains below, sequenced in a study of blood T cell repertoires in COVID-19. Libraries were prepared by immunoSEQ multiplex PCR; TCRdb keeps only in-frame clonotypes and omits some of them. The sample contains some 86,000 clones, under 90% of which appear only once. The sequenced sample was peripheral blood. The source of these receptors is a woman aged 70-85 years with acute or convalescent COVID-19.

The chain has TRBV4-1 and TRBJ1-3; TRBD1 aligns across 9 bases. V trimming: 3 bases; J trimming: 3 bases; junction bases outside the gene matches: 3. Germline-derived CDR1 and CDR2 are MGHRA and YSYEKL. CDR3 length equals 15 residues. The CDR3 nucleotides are TGCGCCAGCAGCCAGGACAGGGGTAGTGGAAACACCATATATTTT. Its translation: CASSQDRGSGNTIYF.

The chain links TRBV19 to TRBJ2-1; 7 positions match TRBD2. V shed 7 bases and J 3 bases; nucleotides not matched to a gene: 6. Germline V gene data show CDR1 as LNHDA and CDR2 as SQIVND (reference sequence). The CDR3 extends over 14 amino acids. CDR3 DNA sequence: TGTGCCAGTAATAGGGCGGGGGACTACAATGAGCAGTTCTTC. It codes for CASNRAGDYNEQFF.

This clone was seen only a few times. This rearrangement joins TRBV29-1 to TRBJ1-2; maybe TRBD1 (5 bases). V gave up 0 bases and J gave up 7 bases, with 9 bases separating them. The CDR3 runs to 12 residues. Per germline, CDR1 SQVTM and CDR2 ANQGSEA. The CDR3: CSVEDLGGGYTF. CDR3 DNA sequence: TGCAGCGTTGAAGATTTGGGGGGTGGCTACACCTTC.

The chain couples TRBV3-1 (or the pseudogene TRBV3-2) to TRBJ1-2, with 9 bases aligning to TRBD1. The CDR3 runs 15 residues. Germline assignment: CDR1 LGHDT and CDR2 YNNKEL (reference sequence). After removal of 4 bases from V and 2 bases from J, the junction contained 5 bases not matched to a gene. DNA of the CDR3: TGTGCCAGCAGCCCTCGGACAGGGGAAAACTATGGCTACACCTTC. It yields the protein CASSPRTGENYGYTF.

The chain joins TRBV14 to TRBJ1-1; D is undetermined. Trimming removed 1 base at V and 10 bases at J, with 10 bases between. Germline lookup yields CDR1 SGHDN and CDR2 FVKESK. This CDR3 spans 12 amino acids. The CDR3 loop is CASSQAYGGAFF. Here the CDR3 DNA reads TGTGCCAGCAGCCAAGCGTACGGTGGAGCTTTCTTT.

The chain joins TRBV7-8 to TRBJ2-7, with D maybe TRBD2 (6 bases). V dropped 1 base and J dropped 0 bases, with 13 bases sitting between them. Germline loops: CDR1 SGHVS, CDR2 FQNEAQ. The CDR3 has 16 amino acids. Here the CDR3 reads CASSLEGGMSSYEQYV. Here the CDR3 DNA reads TGTGCCAGCAGCTTAGAGGGCGGGATGAGCTCCTACGAGCAGTACGTC.

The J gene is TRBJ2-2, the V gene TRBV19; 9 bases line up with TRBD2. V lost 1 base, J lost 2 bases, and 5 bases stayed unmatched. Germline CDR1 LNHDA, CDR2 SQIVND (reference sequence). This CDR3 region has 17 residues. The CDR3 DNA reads TGTGCCAGTAGTATAGGATTAGCGGGGGCCAACACCGGGGAGCTGTTTTTT. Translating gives CASSIGLAGANTGELFF.

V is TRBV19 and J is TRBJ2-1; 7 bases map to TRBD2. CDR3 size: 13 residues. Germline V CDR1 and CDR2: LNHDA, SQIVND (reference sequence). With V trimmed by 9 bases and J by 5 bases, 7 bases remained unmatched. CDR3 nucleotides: TGTGCCAGCCTCGGAGGGAGGGACAATGAGCAGTTCTTC. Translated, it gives CASLGGRDNEQFF.

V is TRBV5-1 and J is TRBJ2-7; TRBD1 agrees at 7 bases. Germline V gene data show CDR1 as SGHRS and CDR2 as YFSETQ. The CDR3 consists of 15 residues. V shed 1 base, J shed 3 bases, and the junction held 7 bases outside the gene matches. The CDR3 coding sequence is TGCGCCAGCAGCTTGCGGAAACAGGGGCGCTACGAGCAGTACGTC. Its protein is CASSLRKQGRYEQYV.

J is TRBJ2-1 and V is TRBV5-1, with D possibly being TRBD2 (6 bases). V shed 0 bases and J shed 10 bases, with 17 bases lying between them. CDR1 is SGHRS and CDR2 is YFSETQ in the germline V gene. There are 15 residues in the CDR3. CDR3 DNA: TGCGCCAGCAGCTTGGCGGGACTGGGAGGAGGGGAGCAGTTCTTC. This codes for CASSLAGLGGGEQFF.

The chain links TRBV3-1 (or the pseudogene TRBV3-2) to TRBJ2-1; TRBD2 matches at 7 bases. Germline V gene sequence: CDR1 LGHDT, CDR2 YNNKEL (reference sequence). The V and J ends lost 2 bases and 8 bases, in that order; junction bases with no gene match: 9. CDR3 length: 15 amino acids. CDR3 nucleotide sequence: TGTGCCAGCAGCCAAAGTGGGGGGGTTGGCCATGAGCAGTTCTTC. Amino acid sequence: CASSQSGGVGHEQFF.

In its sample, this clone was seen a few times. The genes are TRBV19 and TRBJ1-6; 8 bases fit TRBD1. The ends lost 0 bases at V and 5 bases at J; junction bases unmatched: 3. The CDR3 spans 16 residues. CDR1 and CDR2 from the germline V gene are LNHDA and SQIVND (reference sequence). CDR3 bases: TGTGCCAGTAGTATAGACGGGACAGGCAATAATTCACCCCTCCACTTT. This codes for CASSIDGTGNNSPLHF.

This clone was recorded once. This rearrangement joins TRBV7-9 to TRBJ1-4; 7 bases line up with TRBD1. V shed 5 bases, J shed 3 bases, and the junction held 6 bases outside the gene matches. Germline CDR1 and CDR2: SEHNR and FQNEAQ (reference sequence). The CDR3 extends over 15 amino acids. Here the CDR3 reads CASSRQGSSNEKLFF. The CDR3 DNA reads TGTGCCAGCAGCAGACAGGGTTCGTCTAATGAAAAACTGTTTTTT.

The CDR3: CASSLAAGANTEAFF. In DNA form, the CDR3 reads TGTGCCAGCAGCTTAGCGGCAGGGGCGAACACTGAAGCTTTCTTT. This chain connects TRBV7-2 to TRBJ1-1, with a tentative D call TRBD1 (6 bases). The V end lost 0 bases, the J end lost 1 base, and 9 bases lay between the germline ends. CDR3 length: 15 residues. Germline CDR1 is SGHTA and CDR2 is FQGNSA.

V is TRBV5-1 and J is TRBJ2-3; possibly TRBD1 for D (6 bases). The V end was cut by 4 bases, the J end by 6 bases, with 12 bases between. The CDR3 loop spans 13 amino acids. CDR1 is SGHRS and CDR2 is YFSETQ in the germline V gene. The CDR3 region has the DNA TGCGCCAGCAGCCACGGACAGACTGATACGCAGTATTTT. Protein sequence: CASSHGQTDTQYF.

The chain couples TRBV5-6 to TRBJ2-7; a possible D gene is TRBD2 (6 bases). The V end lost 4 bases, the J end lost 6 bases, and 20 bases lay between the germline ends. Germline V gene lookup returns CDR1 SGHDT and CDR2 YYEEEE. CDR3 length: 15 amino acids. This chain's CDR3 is CASSRPRGPGGEQYV. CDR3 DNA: TGTGCCAGCAGCCGTCCTCGGGGCCCCGGGGGCGAGCAGTACGTC.

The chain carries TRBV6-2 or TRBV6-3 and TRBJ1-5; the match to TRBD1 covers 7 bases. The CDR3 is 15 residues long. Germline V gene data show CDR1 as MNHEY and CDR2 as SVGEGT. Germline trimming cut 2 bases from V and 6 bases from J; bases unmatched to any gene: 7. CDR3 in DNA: TGTGCCAGCAGTTACATCACAGGGGCTCCTCAGCCCCAGCATTTT. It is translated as CASSYITGAPQPQHF.